Listed below are T cell receptor beta chains from one sample, sequenced in a study of T-cell reconstitution after alpha-beta-depleted transplantation in children. TCRdb reprocessed the PCR reads with MiXCR, giving one entry per CDR3 protein. The sample lists about 580,000 distinct CDR3 sequences, 20% to 25% seen once, with 11% to 15% in the top ten. Material: PBMCs, mostly from graft donor cells, obtained 360 days after TCRalphabeta/CD19-depleted stem cell transplant. Source of these receptors: a boy under three years old who had a stem cell transplant for acute myeloid leukemia, so the T cells may come from the graft donor. The CDR3 runs from the conserved cysteine through the conserved F or W. The D gene is left open where the match is weak. Rows may omit the clone size; those that give it use once, few, many or a size class.

>-|-|TRBJ2-1|TRBV20-1
TGCAGTGCTGTCGGGGCCTTATACAATGAGCAGTTCTTC
CSAVGALYNEQFF
>-|TRBD2|TRBJ2-4|TRBV2
TGTGCCAGCATTCGAGGGCGGGAGAATAAAAACATTCAGTACTTC
CASIRGRENKNIQYF
>few|-|TRBJ1-5|TRBV29-1
TGCAGCGTTGAAACCGACCCAAATCAGCCCCAGCATTTT
CSVETDPNQPQHF
>many|TRBD1|TRBJ2-7|TRBV5-1
TGCGCCAGTGCACAGGGGGGAGTAGCCTACGAGCAGTACTTC
CASAQGGVAYEQYF
>few|-|TRBJ2-7|TRBV12-3/TRBV12-4
TGTGCCAGCAGTCTCACGACCAGACCCTACGAGCAGTACTTC
CASSLTTRPYEQYF
>-|-|TRBJ2-6|TRBV20-1
TGCAGTGCTAGAGGCCGGGATCTACACTCTGGGGCCAACGTCCTGACTTTC
CSARGRDLHSGANVLTF
>-|-|TRBJ1-1|TRBV5-1
TGCGCCAGCAGCTTAAAGGATAGGTGGACTGAAGCTTTCTTT
CASSLKDRWTEAFF
>few|-|TRBJ1-1|TRBV6-1
TGTGCCAGCAGCATTGGAGGTACGAACACTGAAGCTTTCTTT
CASSIGGTNTEAFF
>many|-|TRBJ2-3|TRBV11-3
TGTGCCAGCAGCTTAAGCAGGACCCCAAACCTTTTACGTACAGATACGCAGTATTTT
CASSLSRTPNLLRTDTQYF
>few|-|TRBJ2-1|TRBV4-1
TGCGCCAGCAGCCATCCAGGGAATGAGCAGTTCTTC
CASSHPGNEQFF
>once|TRBD1|TRBJ1-4|TRBV7-2
TGTGCCAGCAGCTTTTCATCAGGGGGTGAAAAACTGTTTTTT
CASSFSSGGEKLFF